These 18 T cell receptor beta chains originate from one sample sequenced in a study of tumor-infiltrating lymphocytes in primary liver carcinoma (dated by TCRdb to about 2017). Reads for this sample came from an Illumina HiSeq 2500. A constant-region primer and ProtoScript II reverse transcriptase were used to reverse-transcribe TCRbeta-specific cDNA from around 530 ng total RNA. Construction of the TCRbeta libraries relied on three nested rounds of multiplex PCR, following a slightly modified ARM-PCR procedure. Each of the first two PCR rounds ran for around 11 cycles and used multiplex TRBV1-TRBV30 forward primers together with a Cbeta reverse primer. The public reads were reanalyzed by TCRdb: fastp trimming at Q25, MiXCR alignment, in-frame beta chains only. Every distinct CDR3 protein forms one entry, paired with its most common genes and DNA. The sample has approximately 73,000 distinct CDR3 sequences on record, about two thirds of them singletons. Roughly 13% of the sample lies in the top ten.

Without any cell sorting, total RNA and DNA were co-extracted from about 20-30 mg of bulk tissue using the AllPrep DNA/RNA mini kit. Sequencing used liver tumor tissue from sampling region 4. The cell subset or site label on this specimen signifies: tumor region T4, right-lateral pole. These receptors were obtained from a woman aged 55 to 70 with primary liver carcinoma and hepatitis B virus infection.

With regard to this clonotype: It may be a read error: a sequence one base away is much more abundant. This sequence joins TRBV7-8 and TRBJ2-1, with D uncertain. The ends were cut back, 0 bases at V and 11 bases at J, with 14 bases in the middle. CDR1 is SGHVS and CDR2 is FQNEAQ in the germline V gene. The CDR3 runs to 14 residues. CDR3: CASSLANHLPKQFF. Here the CDR3 DNA reads TGTGCCAGCAGCTTAGCCAACCACCTACCTAAGCAGTTCTTC.

As for this clonotype: Germline and junction disagree at one end, which may indicate a read error. This sequence joins TRBV11-3 and TRBJ2-3, with D perhaps TRBD2 (5 bases). This CDR3 region has 18 residues. The germline gives CDR1 SGHNT, CDR2 YENEEA. The CDR3 DNA reads as TGTGCCAGCAGCTTAGAACTAGTGGGAGCTCTAACCACAGATGCGCAATATTTT. This sequence encodes CASSLELVGALTTDAQYF.

In its sample, this clonotype was seen once. Mismatch with germline at one junction end may stem from a read error. The chain links TRBV11-3 to TRBJ2-1, with a tentative D call TRBD1 (5 bases). This CDR3 contains 15 residues. Germline CDR1 reads SGHNT; CDR2 reads YENEEA. In DNA form, the CDR3 reads TGTGTCAGCAGCTTAGGGGCCCAGGGTCGCAAGGGGCAGTCCTTC. It encodes CVSSLGAQGRKGQSF.

On this clonotype: The junction and the germline gene differ at one end; a read error may be behind it. CDR3: CASSYSERGETLF. DNA of the CDR3: TGTGCCAGCAGTTACTCGGAAAGGGGTGAAACTCTCTTT. V usage is TRBV6-6 and J usage is TRBJ1-1; a possible D gene is TRBD1 (5 bases). The CDR3 contains 13 residues. The germline V gene has CDR1 MNHNY and CDR2 SVGAGI (reference sequence).

This sequence joins TRBV10-3 and TRBJ2-1; 8 bases are shared with TRBD2. J was trimmed by 4 bases and V by 3 bases; bases with no gene match: 5. This CDR3 spans 15 amino acids. The germline gives CDR1 ENHRY, CDR2 SYGVKD. The CDR3 nucleotides are TGTGCCATCAGTGACGGCGGGGGGAAGTACAATGAGCAGTTCTTC. Its protein is CAISDGGGKYNEQFF.

Remarks on this clonotype: This CDR3 is missing its conserved last phenylalanine or tryptophan, likely due to a read error. The limits of the CDR3 on the DNA are not certain, so only TCRdb's listed CDR3 is given. The chain is built from TRBV11-1 and TRBJ2-1; the D call in the table, TRBD1, was not verified against the DNA. Ends included, the CDR3 has 13 residues. CDR1 is SGHAT, CDR2 FQDESV, per germline (reference sequence). The CDR3: CAISAGGYNEHFL.

As concerns this clonotype: This likely comes from a read error, as the CDR3 has no conserved phenylalanine or tryptophan at its end. CDR3 sequence (DNA): TGTGCCAGCAGTACAGGGGGTAGAACCCGGGAGCTGTTTTTA. It codes for CASSTGGRTRELFL. The chain links TRBV6-1 to TRBJ2-2; 8 nucleotides align to TRBD1. This CDR3 spans 14 amino acids. CDR1 MNHNS and CDR2 SASEGT come from the germline V gene. The trim removed 5 bases at V and 9 bases at J, leaving 8 bases unmatched.

Note on this clonotype: This clone may be a read error of a much larger clone one base away. The V and J genes are TRBV28 and TRBJ2-3; 11 bases are shared with TRBD2. The germline V gene encodes CDR1 MDHEN and CDR2 SYDVKM. Losses at the gene ends were 5 bases for V and 2 bases for J; bases not matched to a gene: 6. This CDR3 comprises 16 residues. The CDR3, as DNA: TGTGCCAGCAGTGTTCGACTAGCGGGAAACACAGATACGCAGTATTTT. Translation: CASSVRLAGNTDTQYF.

The V and J genes are TRBV11-2 and TRBJ2-3; D may be TRBD2 (5 bases). Deletions cut 9 bases from V and 12 bases from J, with 19 bases between. CDR3 size: 12 residues. Germline loops: CDR1 SGHAT, CDR2 FQNNGV. The CDR3 bases are TGTGCCAGGAGCCCCTGGGCGGGTACACAGTATTTT. Protein: CARSPWAGTQYF.

Of note for this clonotype: Its ends do not fully match the called genes, so a read error is possible. The V and J genes are TRBV5-1 and TRBJ2-2; either TRBD1 or TRBD2 may fit D (6 bases each). CDR3 size: 16 residues. Germline lookup yields CDR1 SGHRS and CDR2 YFSETQ. The CDR3 region has the DNA TGCGCCAGCAGCTTGGCCGGCGGGACATGGACCGGGAAGCTGTTTTTT. It codes for CASSLAGGTWTGKLFF. The full variable domain, its missing parts supplied by reference TRBV5-1 and TRBJ2-2, is KAGVTQTPRYLIKTRGQQVTLSCSPISGHRSVSWYQQTPGQGLQFLFEYFSETQRNKGNFPGRFSGRQFSNSRSEMNVSTLELGDSALYLCASSLAGGTWTGKLFFGEGSRLTVL.

A note on this clonotype: One junction end disagrees with the germline gene, perhaps due to a read error. J is TRBJ2-1 and V is TRBV12-3 or TRBV12-4; no clear D gene. The CDR3 spans 13 residues. For the CDR3, the DNA is TGTGCCTGCAGTTTCGGCAGAGACAATGAGCAGTTCTTC. Encoded protein: CACSFGRDNEQFF.

In its sample, this clonotype was seen many times. This chain links TRBV29-1 with TRBJ2-2; 7 bases match TRBD1. J was trimmed by 2 bases and V by 7 bases; bases with no gene match: 4. The CDR3 is made up of 13 amino acids. Germline V lookup: CDR1 SQVTM, CDR2 ANQGSEA. The CDR3 nucleotides are TGCAGCGCACGGACAGGCAACACCGGGGAGCTGTTTTTT. Its protein is CSARTGNTGELFF.

The chain recombines TRBV29-1 with TRBJ2-7; D is unclear. This CDR3 spans 15 amino acids. Germline assignment: CDR1 SQVTM and CDR2 ANQGSEA. The ends were cut back, 8 bases at V and 6 bases at J, with 26 bases in the middle. Here the CDR3 reads CSSLGSRSSMGEQYF. The CDR3 DNA is TGCAGCTCCCTGGGAAGCAGGAGTTCCATGGGCGAGCAGTACTTC.

In the case of this clonotype: One end of the junction is discordant with germline, which a read error may explain. The chain is built from TRBV6-6 and TRBJ1-1; the match to TRBD1 covers 8 bases. Per the germline V gene, CDR1 is MNHNY and CDR2 is SVGAGI (reference sequence). The CDR3 has 16 residues. This chain's CDR3 is CASSGGQATVGTEAFF. As DNA, the CDR3 is TGCGCCAGCAGCGGGGGACAGGCGACTGTAGGCACTGAAGCTTTCTTT.

To note about this clonotype: Mismatch with germline at one junction end may stem from a read error. The chain couples TRBV7-9 to TRBJ2-3; D uncertain. CDR1 and CDR2 from the germline V gene are SEHNR and FQNEAQ (reference sequence). The CDR3 totals 14 residues. This CDR3 reads CASGLHGMADTQYF. CDR3 nucleotides: TGTGCCAGCGGCTTACATGGGATGGCAGATACGCAGTATTTT.

The rearrangement links TRBV6-5 to TRBJ1-1, with a possible D match to TRBD1 (6 bases). The CDR3 extends over 16 amino acids. Trimming removed 3 bases at V and 2 bases at J, with 16 bases between. Germline-derived CDR1 and CDR2 are MNHEY and SVGAGI. The CDR3 coding sequence is TGTGCCAGCAGTTATTCTAGGGGGTGGGGTAACACTGAAGCTTTCTTT. Translation gives CASSYSRGWGNTEAFF.

Comment on this clonotype: A junction boundary mismatches the germline segment, possibly from a read error. The chain couples TRBV12-3 or TRBV12-4 to TRBJ2-1, with 11 bases that match TRBD2. The CDR3 covers 18 residues. The DNA for the CDR3 is TGTGCCAGCGGTTTAGGTTCTAGCGGGAGGTCGTCCTACAACGAGCAGTTCTTC. Protein sequence: CASGLGSSGRSSYNEQFF.

This clonotype was found a few times. A much larger clone lies one base from this, so it may be a read error. This chain connects TRBV5-5 to TRBJ1-3; D uncertain. The CDR3 is 15 residues long. Germline V gives CDR1 SGHKS, CDR2 YYEKEE (reference sequence). The V gene lost 4 bases and the J gene lost 0 bases, with 11 bases spanning the gap. DNA of the CDR3: TGTGCCAGCAGCCGGGTTGCGGGCTCTGGAAACACCATATATTTT. This codes for CASSRVAGSGNTIYF.